This T cell receptor beta chain was documented in a study of tumor-infiltrating lymphocytes in primary liver carcinoma. At the level of the study: Samples yielded about 3.5 to 7.5 million productive TCRbeta reads, similar across tissue types.

The V segment lost 1 base and the J segment 0 bases; nucleotides outside the gene matches: 5. There are 17 residues in the CDR3. Germline assignment: CDR1 MGHDK and CDR2 SYGVNS. Findings of the study overall: It was in tumors, not blood, that the top-250-clone fraction was significantly higher (p = 0.039). Samples were bulk unsorted, so CD4+ and CD8+ repertoires were not compared. Among the pair types, tumor region pairs showed more overlap than tumor-adjacent and tumor-blood pairs.

The investigators made TCR beta cDNA from about 0.45 ug total RNA, using a constant-region primer. The TCR beta library was amplified through three nested multiplex PCR rounds in a modified ARM-PCR procedure. TRBV1-TRBV30 forward primers and a C-beta reverse primer were used in the first two PCR rounds, which each ran for approximately 11 cycles. One entry per CDR3 protein results from TCRdb running MiXCR on the multiplex PCR reads. This table has a few hundred thousand distinct CDR3 sequences, approximately 58% appearing once. A few counts support this clonotype. The antigen is undetermined. Blood RNA was derived from unsorted whole blood, and germline DNA was extracted too.

What was sequenced was peripheral blood. The source is a woman aged 25 to 39 with primary liver carcinoma and hepatitis B virus infection. This chain connects TRBV25-1 to TRBJ2-2; 7 bases align to TRBD2. The CDR3 sequence is CASSEFEGGSNTGELFF. Written as DNA, the CDR3 is TGTGCCAGCAGTGAATTTGAGGGAGGGTCGAACACCGGGGAGCTGTTTTTT.